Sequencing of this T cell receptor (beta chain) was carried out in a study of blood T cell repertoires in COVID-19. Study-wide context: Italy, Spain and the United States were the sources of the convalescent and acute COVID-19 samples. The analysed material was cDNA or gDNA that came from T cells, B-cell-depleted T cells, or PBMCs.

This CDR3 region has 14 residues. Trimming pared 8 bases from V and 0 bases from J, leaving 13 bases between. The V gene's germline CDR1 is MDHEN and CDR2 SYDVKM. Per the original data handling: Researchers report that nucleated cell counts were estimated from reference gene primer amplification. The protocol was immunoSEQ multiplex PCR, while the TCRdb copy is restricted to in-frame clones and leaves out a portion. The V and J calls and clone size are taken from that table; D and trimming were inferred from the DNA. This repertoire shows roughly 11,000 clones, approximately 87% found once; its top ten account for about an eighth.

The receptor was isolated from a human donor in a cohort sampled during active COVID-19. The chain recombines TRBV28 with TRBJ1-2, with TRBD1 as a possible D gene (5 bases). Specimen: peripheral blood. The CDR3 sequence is CASVREGTNYGYTF. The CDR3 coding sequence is TGTGCCAGCGTCAGGGAGGGGACTAACTATGGCTACACCTTC.